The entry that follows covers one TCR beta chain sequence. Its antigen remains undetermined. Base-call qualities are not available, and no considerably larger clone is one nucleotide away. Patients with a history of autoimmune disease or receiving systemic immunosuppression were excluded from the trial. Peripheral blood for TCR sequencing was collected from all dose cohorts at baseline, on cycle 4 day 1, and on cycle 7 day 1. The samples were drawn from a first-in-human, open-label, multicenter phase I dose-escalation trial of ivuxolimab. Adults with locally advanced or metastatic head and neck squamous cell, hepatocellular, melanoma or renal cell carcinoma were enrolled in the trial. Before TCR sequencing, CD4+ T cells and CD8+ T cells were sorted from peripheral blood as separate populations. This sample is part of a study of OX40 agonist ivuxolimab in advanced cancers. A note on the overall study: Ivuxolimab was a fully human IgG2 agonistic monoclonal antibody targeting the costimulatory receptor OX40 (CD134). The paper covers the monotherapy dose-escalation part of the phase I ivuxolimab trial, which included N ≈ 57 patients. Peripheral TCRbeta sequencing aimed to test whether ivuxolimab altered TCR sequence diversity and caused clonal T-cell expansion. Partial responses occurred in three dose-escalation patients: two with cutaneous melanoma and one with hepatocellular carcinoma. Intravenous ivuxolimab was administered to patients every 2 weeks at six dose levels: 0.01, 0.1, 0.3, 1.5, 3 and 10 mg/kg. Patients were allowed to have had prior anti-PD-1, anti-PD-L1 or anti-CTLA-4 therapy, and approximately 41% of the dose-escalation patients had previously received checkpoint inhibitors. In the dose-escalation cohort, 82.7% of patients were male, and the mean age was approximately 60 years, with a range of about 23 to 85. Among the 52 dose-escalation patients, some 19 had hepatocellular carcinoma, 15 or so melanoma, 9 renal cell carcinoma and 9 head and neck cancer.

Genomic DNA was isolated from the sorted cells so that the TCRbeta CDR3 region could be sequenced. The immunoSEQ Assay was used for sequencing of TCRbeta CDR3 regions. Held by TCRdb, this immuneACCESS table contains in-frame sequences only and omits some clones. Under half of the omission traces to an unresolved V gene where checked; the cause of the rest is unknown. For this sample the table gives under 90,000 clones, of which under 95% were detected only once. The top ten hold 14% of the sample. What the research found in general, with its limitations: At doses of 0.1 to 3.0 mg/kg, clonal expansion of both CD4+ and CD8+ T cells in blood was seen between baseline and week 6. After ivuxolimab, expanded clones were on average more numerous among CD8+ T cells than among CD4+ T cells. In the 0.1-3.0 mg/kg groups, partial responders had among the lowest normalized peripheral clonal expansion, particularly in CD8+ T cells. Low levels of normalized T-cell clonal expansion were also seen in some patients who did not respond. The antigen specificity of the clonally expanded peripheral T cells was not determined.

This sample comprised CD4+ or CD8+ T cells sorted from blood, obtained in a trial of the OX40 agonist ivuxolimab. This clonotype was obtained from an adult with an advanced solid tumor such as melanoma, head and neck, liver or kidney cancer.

The DNA reads as follows: TGTGCCAGCAGTTCCACAATGAGTACGTGGGAGCAGTACTTC. Translated, this is CASSSTMSTWEQYF. This sequence uses TRBV27 and TRBJ2-7; too little of a D gene remains to name it. The V and J ends are trimmed by 4 bases and 7 bases, leaving 17 bases between them. The CDR3 has 14 amino acids, counting the end cysteine and phenylalanine. The kept DNA is CDR3 alone, 42 bases in frame from the first base. The germline V gene (reference sequence) specifies MNHEY as CDR1 and SMNVEV as CDR2.